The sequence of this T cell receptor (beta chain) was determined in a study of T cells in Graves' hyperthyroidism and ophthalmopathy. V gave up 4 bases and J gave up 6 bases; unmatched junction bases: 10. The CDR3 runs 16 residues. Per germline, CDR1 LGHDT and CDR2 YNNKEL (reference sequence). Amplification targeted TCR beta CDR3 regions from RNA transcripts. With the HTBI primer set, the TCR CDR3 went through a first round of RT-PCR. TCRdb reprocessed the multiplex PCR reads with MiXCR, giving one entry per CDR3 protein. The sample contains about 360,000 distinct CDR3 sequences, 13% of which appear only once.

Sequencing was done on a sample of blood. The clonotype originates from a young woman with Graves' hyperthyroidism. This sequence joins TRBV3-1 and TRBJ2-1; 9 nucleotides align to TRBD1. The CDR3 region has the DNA TGTGCCAGCAGCCCCCGCCAACTGACAGGGGGCAATGAGCAGTTCTTC. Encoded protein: CASSPRQLTGGNEQFF.